This passage covers 5 T cell receptor beta chains from one sample sequenced in a study of monozygotic twins with cystic fibrosis. Only in-frame clones appear in the TCRdb table, and some are missing; sequencing was by immunoSEQ multiplex PCR. The sample has around 33,000 clones, 84% seen once. The sequenced sample consisted of blood. The source is a girl aged 2 to 10 with cystic fibrosis.

The chain links TRBV30 to TRBJ1-2; D gene unclear. Germline assignment: CDR1 GTSNPN and CDR2 SVGIG (reference sequence). V was shortened by 3 bases and J by 3 bases, with 23 bases between the two germline ends. CDR3 length: 17 residues. CDR3 bases: TGTGCCTGGAGCCCCAGCGGAAGCGCCCTCCGCCACTATGGCTACACCTTC. Protein: CAWSPSGSALRHYGYTF. The full variable domain, rest sourced from reference TRBV30 and TRBJ1-2, is SQTIHQWPATLVQPVGSPLSLECTVEGTSNPNLYWYRQAAGRGLQLLFYSVGIGQISSEVPQNLSASRPQDRQFILSSKKLLLSDSGFYLCAWSPSGSALRHYGYTFGSGTRLTVV.

The chain carries TRBV10-2 and TRBJ1-6; 7 nucleotides match TRBD1. CDR1 is WSHSY, CDR2 SAAADI, per germline. The CDR3 is 14 residues long. V lost 2 bases to trimming and J lost 10 bases; unmatched junction nucleotides: 5. Written as DNA, the CDR3 is TGCGCCAGCAGTGAGAAAGGGGGCGCCTCACCCCTCCACTTT. It is translated as CASSEKGGASPLHF.

The CDR3 sequence is CASSVGLAFRPDTQYF. The CDR3 nucleotides are TGTGCCAGCAGCGTAGGACTAGCGTTCCGCCCAGATACGCAGTATTTT. This chain links TRBV9 with TRBJ2-3, with 8 bases matching TRBD2. The V gene's germline CDR1 is SGDLS and CDR2 YYNGEE. V lost 0 bases, J lost 4 bases, and 7 bases stayed unmatched. The CDR3 contains 16 residues.

V and J are TRBV7-6 and TRBJ2-5, with D maybe TRBD2 (7 bases). The CDR3 extends over 16 amino acids. The germline V gene has CDR1 SGHVS and CDR2 FNYEAQ. With 7 bases removed from V and 4 bases from J, the gap between germline ends came to 22 bases. The chain's CDR3 is CASMGVLRGPRETQYF. The CDR3 nucleotides are TGTGCCAGCATGGGGGTGTTGCGGGGGCCACGAGAGACCCAGTACTTC.

V is TRBV7-9 and J is TRBJ2-6; TRBD1 aligns across 8 bases. This CDR3 has 18 residues. Germline-derived CDR1 and CDR2 are SEHNR and FQNEAQ (reference sequence). V was clipped by 1 base and J by 0 bases; unmatched bases: 5. The CDR3 DNA reads as TGTGCCAGCAGCTTAGTTGGGACAGGAACCTCTGGGGCCAACGTCCTGACTTTC. It encodes CASSLVGTGTSGANVLTF.